This T cell receptor beta chain was captured by sequencing in a study of cytomegalovirus exposure and HLA in healthy donors. The overall study: Among about 179 million T cells, an earlier analysis found roughly 100 million unique TCR beta sequences.

V gave up 3 bases and J gave up 3 bases; unmatched junction bases: 9. Germline V gene lookup returns CDR1 SGHRS and CDR2 YFSETQ. This CDR3 has 16 residues. The PCR had 60 Vbeta and 13 Jbeta primers. The repertoire was sequenced with immunoSEQ multiplex PCR; TCRdb's copy has only in-frame clones and lacks some. Of roughly 150,000 clones listed, roughly 80% were seen once; the top ten hold roughly 10%. This clone turned up a few times. The sequence was obtained from a man younger than 35 in good health and CMV-seropositive. The chain carries TRBV5-1 and TRBJ2-1, with 7 bases matching TRBD2. Sequences were obtained from PBMCs. The DNA of the CDR3 is TGCGCCAGCAGCTCTGGACTAGGAACGGGCTACAATGAGCAGTTCTTC. Translation: CASSSGLGTGYNEQFF.